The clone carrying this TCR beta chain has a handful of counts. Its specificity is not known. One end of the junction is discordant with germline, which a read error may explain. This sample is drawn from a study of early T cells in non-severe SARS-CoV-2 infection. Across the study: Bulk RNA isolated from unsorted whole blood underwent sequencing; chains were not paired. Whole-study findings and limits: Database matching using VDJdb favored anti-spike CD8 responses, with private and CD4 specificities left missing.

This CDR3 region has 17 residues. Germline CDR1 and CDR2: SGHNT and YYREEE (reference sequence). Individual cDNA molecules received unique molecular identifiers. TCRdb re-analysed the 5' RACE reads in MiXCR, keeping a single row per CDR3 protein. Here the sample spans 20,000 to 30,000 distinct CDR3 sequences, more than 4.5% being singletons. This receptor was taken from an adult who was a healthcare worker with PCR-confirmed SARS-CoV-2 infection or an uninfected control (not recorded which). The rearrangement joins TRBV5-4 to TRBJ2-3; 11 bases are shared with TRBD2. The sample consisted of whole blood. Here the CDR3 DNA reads TGTGCCAGCACCTTGCTTAGCGGGGGGGCCAATACAGATACGCAGTATTTT. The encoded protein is CASTLLSGGANTDTQYF.